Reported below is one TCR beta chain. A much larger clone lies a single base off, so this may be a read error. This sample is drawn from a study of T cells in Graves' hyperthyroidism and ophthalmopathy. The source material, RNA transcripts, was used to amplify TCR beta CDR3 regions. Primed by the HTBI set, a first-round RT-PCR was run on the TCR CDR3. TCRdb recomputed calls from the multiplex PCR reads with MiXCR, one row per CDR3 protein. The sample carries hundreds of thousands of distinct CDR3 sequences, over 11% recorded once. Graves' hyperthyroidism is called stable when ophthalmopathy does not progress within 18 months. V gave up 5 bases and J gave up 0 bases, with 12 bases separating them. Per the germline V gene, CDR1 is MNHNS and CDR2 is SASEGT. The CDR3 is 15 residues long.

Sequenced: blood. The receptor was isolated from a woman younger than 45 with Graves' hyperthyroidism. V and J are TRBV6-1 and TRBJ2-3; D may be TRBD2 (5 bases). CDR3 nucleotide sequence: TGTGCCAGCAGTCGACTACACGTTAGCACAGATACGCAGTATTTT. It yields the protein CASSRLHVSTDTQYF.